The 31 T cell receptor beta chains listed next were all sequenced from one sample in a study of identical twins. One entry per CDR3 protein results from TCRdb running MiXCR on the 5' RACE reads. The sample carries 200,000 to 300,000 distinct CDR3 sequences, approximately 7.8% recorded once. The same sample was also used in a study of yellow fever vaccine responses in identical twins.

Sequencing was performed on CD8+ T cells sorted from blood. The receptors originated from a woman younger than 30 in good health.

In its sample, this clonotype was seen a few times. This chain connects TRBV28 to TRBJ2-1; 13 nucleotides agree with TRBD2. J lost 7 bases, V lost 4 bases, and 7 bases had no gene match. CDR3 length: 16 residues. Looked up from germline, CDR1 is MDHEN and CDR2 is SYDVKM. CDR3 DNA sequence: TGTGCCAGCAGTTCGAAACTAGCGGGGGGGCTGAATGAGCAGTTCTTC. Protein product: CASSSKLAGGLNEQFF.

This clonotype was seen a handful of times. J is TRBJ2-7 and V is TRBV7-8; D is unclear. Germline V gene sequence: CDR1 SGHVS, CDR2 FQNEAQ. This CDR3 has 17 amino acids. V lost 5 bases and J lost 0, with 20 bases in between. The CDR3 protein is CASSRRVLLPSSYEQYF. DNA for the CDR3: TGTGCCAGCAGCCGACGAGTCCTGCTCCCGAGCTCCTACGAGCAGTACTTC.

The V gene is TRBV11-2, the J gene TRBJ2-7, with D uncertain. The CDR3 has 12 amino acids. Germline loops: CDR1 SGHAT, CDR2 FQNNGV. Trimming removed 2 bases at V and 4 bases at J, with 6 bases between. CDR3 in amino acids: CASSLQPYEQYF. The DNA for the CDR3 is TGTGCCAGCAGCTTACAACCGTACGAGCAGTACTTC.

The table lists this clonotype with many counts. The chain uses TRBV7-8 and TRBJ2-7; 8 bases match TRBD2. Germline CDR1 is SGHVS and CDR2 is FQNEAQ. V lost 2 bases and J lost 0; bases outside the gene matches: 3. The CDR3 is 15 residues long. The CDR3 is CASSLFGRASYEQYF. CDR3 bases: TGTGCCAGCAGCTTATTCGGGAGGGCCTCCTACGAGCAGTACTTC.

This chain links TRBV27 with TRBJ2-1; maybe TRBD1 (5 bases). CDR1 and CDR2 (germline): MNHEY, SMNVEV (reference sequence). Trimming shortened V by 1 base and J by 5 bases, and 15 bases separated the two germline ends. The length of the CDR3 is 16 residues. CDR3 coding DNA: TGTGCCAGCAGTTTATTTCGTACAGGCCCACACAATGAGCAGTTCTTC. It specifies CASSLFRTGPHNEQFF.

This clonotype came up many times. For the CDR3, the DNA is TGCGCCAGCAGCCACGACGGGACAGTTAACACCGGGGAGCTGTTTTTT. This translates into CASSHDGTVNTGELFF. The chain recombines TRBV4-1 with TRBJ2-2; 7 bases agree with TRBD1. The CDR3 runs 16 residues. Germline-derived CDR1 and CDR2 are MGHRA and YSYEKL. V lost 3 bases to trimming and J lost 2 bases; unmatched junction nucleotides: 6.

This clonotype has just a few counts. V is TRBV3-1 and J is TRBJ2-4; D unclear. This CDR3 region has 16 residues. Germline-derived CDR1 and CDR2 are LGHDT and YNNKEL (reference sequence). V shed 2 bases and J shed 0 bases, with 11 bases lying between them. The CDR3 sequence is CASSQSWTGAKNIQYF. The CDR3 nucleotides read TGTGCCAGCAGCCAATCTTGGACGGGAGCCAAAAACATTCAGTACTTC.

In this sample, this clonotype turned up many times. V is TRBV29-1 and J is TRBJ2-1; tentative D call: TRBD1 (6 bases). This CDR3 region has 15 residues. Germline CDR1 SQVTM, CDR2 ANQGSEA. V was trimmed by 5 bases and J by 8 bases, leaving 22 bases between them. The CDR3 nucleotides are TGCAGCGTTACCACCGGGACATCCCTGGAGGATGAGCAGTTCTTC. This encodes CSVTTGTSLEDEQFF.

This clonotype has a handful of counts. The genes are TRBV19 and TRBJ1-5, with TRBD1 as a possible D gene (6 bases). V was cut by 3 bases and J by 6 bases, with 12 bases left in between. From germline, CDR1 is LNHDA and CDR2 SQIVND (reference sequence). There are 14 residues in the CDR3. The CDR3 region is CASSILGAGQPQHF. The CDR3 coding sequence is TGTGCCAGTAGTATCTTGGGGGCCGGTCAGCCCCAGCATTTT.

This clonotype was recorded at least ten times. The genes are TRBV27 and TRBJ2-7; 7 nucleotides line up with TRBD1. The J segment lost 0 bases and the V segment lost 5 bases, leaving 4 bases of the junction unmatched. The germline gives CDR1 MNHEY, CDR2 SMNVEV (reference sequence). The CDR3 is made up of 14 amino acids. The CDR3 protein is CASSPGQSSYEQYF. CDR3 coding DNA: TGTGCCAGCAGTCCGGGACAGAGCTCCTACGAGCAGTACTTC.

This clonotype was found many times. This rearrangement joins TRBV11-1 to TRBJ2-2; 9 bases map to TRBD1. Germline V gene sequence: CDR1 SGHAT, CDR2 FQDESV (reference sequence). J gave up 1 base and V 4 bases, and 10 bases lay outside the gene matches. The CDR3 covers 18 residues. This CDR3 is CASSSPNPGQGNTGELFF. The CDR3 nucleotides are TGTGCCAGCAGCTCTCCGAACCCGGGACAGGGGAACACCGGGGAGCTGTTTTTT.

At least ten counts were recorded for this clonotype. V is TRBV12-3 or TRBV12-4 and J is TRBJ1-2; D might be TRBD1 (5 bases). Trimming removed 5 bases at V and 8 bases at J, with 15 bases between. The CDR3 spans 13 residues. CDR3: CASSPNGGKGYTF. CDR3 nucleotide sequence: TGTGCCAGCAGTCCCAACGGGGGGAAAGGCTACACCTTC.

The sample holds many counts of this clonotype. V usage is TRBV12-3 or TRBV12-4 and J usage is TRBJ2-1; D may match TRBD1 or TRBD2 (6 bases each). The CDR3 extends over 15 amino acids. V shed 5 bases and J shed 5 bases, with 16 bases lying between them. CDR3 amino acids: CASSEELGGDNEQFF. CDR3 sequence (DNA): TGTGCCAGCAGTGAAGAGCTCGGGGGCGACAATGAGCAGTTCTTC.

Here the CDR3 reads CASSASREKLFF. CDR3 in DNA: TGTGCCAGCAGCGCCAGTAGGGAAAAACTGTTTTTT. This chain uses TRBV2 with TRBJ1-4; D unresolved. V was clipped by 6 bases and J by 8 bases, with 10 bases between them. This CDR3 spans 12 amino acids. Germline values: CDR1 SNHLY, CDR2 FYNNEI.

In this sample, this clonotype turned up a few times. This CDR3 is CASSQDYGTVSEKLFF. DNA for the CDR3: TGTGCCAGCAGCCAAGATTACGGGACAGTATCTGAAAAACTGTTTTTT. The chain couples TRBV3-1 to TRBJ1-4, with 7 bases that match TRBD1. CDR1 is LGHDT and CDR2 is YNNKEL in the germline V gene (reference sequence). The CDR3 is made up of 16 amino acids. Germline trimming cut 0 bases from V and 7 bases from J; bases unmatched to any gene: 8. Combining the CDR3 with reference TRBV3-1 and TRBJ1-4 gives the whole variable domain DTAVSQTPKYLVTQMGNDKSIKCEQNLGHDTMYWYKQDSKKFLKIMFSYNNKELIINETVPNRFSPKSPDKAHLNLHINSLELGDSAVYFCASSQDYGTVSEKLFFGSGTQLSVL.

This clonotype has only a few counts. The chain couples TRBV12-3 or TRBV12-4 to TRBJ1-4; perhaps TRBD1 as D (6 bases). The V end lost 9 bases, the J end lost 7 bases, and 21 bases lay between the germline ends. The CDR3 has 15 residues. The CDR3 DNA follows: TGTGCCAGTTATACCGGTGGGGGGCCGAGTGAAAAACTGTTTTTT. Residues: CASYTGGGPSEKLFF.

J is TRBJ2-7 and V is TRBV6-2 or TRBV6-3; D is unclear. Trimming shortened V by 2 bases and J by 5 bases, and 7 bases separated the two germline ends. This CDR3 is built from 12 residues. Germline values: CDR1 MNHEY, CDR2 SVGEGT. The CDR3 DNA reads TGTGCCAGCAGTTACGGGGTGAACGAGCAGTACGTC. Translated, it gives CASSYGVNEQYV.

The chain is built from TRBV9 and TRBJ2-5; TRBD2 is a possible D gene (6 bases). The CDR3 is 15 residues long. Trimming left V 0 bases short and J 4 bases short, with 13 bases between. Germline-derived CDR1 and CDR2 are SGDLS and YYNGEE. The CDR3 DNA reads TGTGCCAGCAGCGTAGGAGGCGGGACGGTAGAGACCCAGTACTTC. Amino acid sequence: CASSVGGGTVETQYF.

This clonotype was picked up a small number of times. J is TRBJ2-3 and V is TRBV4-1; the match to TRBD2 covers 12 bases. Germline CDR1 is MGHRA and CDR2 is YSYEKL. The J segment lost 2 bases and the V segment lost 2 bases, leaving 5 bases of the junction unmatched. CDR3 size: 17 residues. This CDR3 is CASSQRTSGDFTDTQYF. For the CDR3, the DNA is TGCGCCAGCAGCCAACGGACTAGCGGGGACTTCACAGATACGCAGTATTTT.

The rearrangement links TRBV7-6 to TRBJ2-5, with D possibly being TRBD1 (5 bases). Germline loops: CDR1 SGHVS, CDR2 FNYEAQ. The CDR3 length is 13 residues. V lost 5 bases, J lost 4 bases, and 11 bases lay in between. In DNA form, the CDR3 reads TGTGCCAGCAGCCGGAAAGGGGTAGAGACCCAGTACTTC. It yields the protein CASSRKGVETQYF.

This clonotype has a handful of counts. The chain links TRBV5-1 to TRBJ2-2, with TRBD1 matching 10 bases. After removal of 2 bases from V and 4 bases from J, the junction contained 8 bases not matched to a gene. The CDR3 length is 17 residues. CDR1 and CDR2 from the germline V gene are SGHRS and YFSETQ. In DNA, the CDR3 is TGCGCCAGCAGCTTTTGGCCGGGACAGGGGAGCACCGGGGAGCTGTTTTTT. Translating gives CASSFWPGQGSTGELFF. The full variable domain, completed using reference TRBV5-1 and TRBJ2-2, is KAGVTQTPRYLIKTRGQQVTLSCSPISGHRSVSWYQQTPGQGLQFLFEYFSETQRNKGNFPGRFSGRQFSNSRSEMNVSTLELGDSALYLCASSFWPGQGSTGELFFGEGSRLTVL.

This clonotype was seen at least ten times. The J gene is TRBJ1-1, the V gene TRBV9; D may be TRBD1 (5 bases). The V gene's germline CDR1 is SGDLS and CDR2 YYNGEE. V was trimmed by 3 bases and J by 4 bases, leaving 19 bases between them. The CDR3 loop spans 16 amino acids. CDR3 sequence (DNA): TGTGCCAGCAGCGCCGGAACAGGTACCCTAGGCACTGAAGCTTTCTTT. Amino acids: CASSAGTGTLGTEAFF.

V and J are TRBV6-4 and TRBJ2-2, with unresolved D. V was cut by 8 bases and J by 4 bases, with 11 bases left in between. This CDR3 region has 13 residues. Germline assignment: CDR1 MRHNA and CDR2 SNTAGT. CDR3 region: CASGTASTGELFF. DNA of the CDR3: TGTGCCAGCGGAACTGCGAGCACCGGGGAGCTGTTTTTT.

This clonotype was observed at least ten times. This chain connects TRBV7-2 to TRBJ2-7; D is perhaps TRBD2 (5 bases). The ends were cut back, 6 bases at V and 3 bases at J, with 30 bases in the middle. The germline gives CDR1 SGHTA, CDR2 FQGNSA. This CDR3 spans 19 amino acids. The DNA for the CDR3 is TGTGCCAGCAGTCCAAGCGGCTATGCTCGAAGACTGGATTACTACGAGCAGTACTTC. Protein sequence: CASSPSGYARRLDYYEQYF.

The chain recombines TRBV7-9 with TRBJ1-1; 7 nucleotides agree with TRBD1. The CDR3 has 14 amino acids. Germline V gives CDR1 SEHNR, CDR2 FQNEAQ (reference sequence). V gave up 6 bases and J gave up 6 bases; unmatched junction bases: 10. The CDR3 DNA reads TGTGCCAGCAGTCGACCGGGACAGTATTCTGAAGCTTTCTTT. As protein: CASSRPGQYSEAFF.

The chain recombines TRBV7-6 with TRBJ2-3; possibly TRBD2 for D (6 bases). Trimming removed 5 bases at V and 7 bases at J, with 28 bases between. The CDR3 length is 18 residues. CDR1 is SGHVS, CDR2 FNYEAQ, per germline. The CDR3 region is CASSPRPSTSGIGYTQYF. For the CDR3, the DNA is TGTGCCAGCAGCCCTCGCCCCTCGACTAGTGGGATTGGGTATACGCAGTATTTT.

This clonotype occurred a few times. This rearrangement joins TRBV7-2 to TRBJ2-1, with 13 bases identical to TRBD2. The CDR3 has 15 residues. Germline CDR1 SGHTA, CDR2 FQGNSA. Trimming removed 5 bases from V and 3 bases from J; junction bases left unmatched: 1. DNA for the CDR3: TGTGCCAGCAGCCGACTAGCGGGGGGCTACAATGAGCAGTTCTTC. Protein: CASSRLAGGYNEQFF. The full variable domain, with the rest looked up from reference TRBV7-2 and TRBJ2-1, is GAGVSQSPSNKVTEKGKDVELRCDPISGHTALYWYRQSLGQGLEFLIYFQGNSAPDKSGLPSDRFSAERTGGSVSTLTIQRTQQEDSAVYLCASSRLAGGYNEQFFGPGTRLTVL.

This clonotype was recorded at least ten times. The rearrangement links TRBV24-1 to TRBJ1-5, with D perhaps TRBD1 (5 bases). V gave up 5 bases and J gave up 6 bases, with 13 bases separating them. Germline CDR1 and CDR2: KGHDR and SFDVKD. There are 14 residues in the CDR3. The CDR3 is CATSVSGGGQPQHF. CDR3 coding DNA: TGTGCCACCAGTGTAAGTGGTGGGGGTCAGCCCCAGCATTTT.

The chain combines TRBV12-3 or TRBV12-4 with TRBJ1-5; 7 bases map to TRBD1. J was trimmed by 7 bases and V by 3 bases; bases with no gene match: 9. This CDR3 comprises 15 residues. This CDR3 reads CASSFSITGAQPQHF. The CDR3 nucleotides read TGTGCCAGCAGTTTTAGCATTACAGGGGCACAGCCCCAGCATTTT.

This clonotype was counted many times. This chain joins TRBV20-1 and TRBJ2-7; no clear D gene. CDR3 size: 16 residues. CDR1 is DFQATT, CDR2 SNEGSKA, per germline (reference sequence). Trimming stripped 3 bases from V and 1 base from J, with 19 bases between. For the CDR3, the DNA is TGCAGTGCTAGTCCGAGAACCTACGGACGATCCTACGAGCAGTACTTC. This codes for CSASPRTYGRSYEQYF.

The chain couples TRBV28 to TRBJ2-5; 8 bases line up with TRBD1. Germline loops: CDR1 MDHEN, CDR2 SYDVKM. The CDR3 loop spans 15 amino acids. The V segment lost 5 bases and the J segment 0 bases; nucleotides outside the gene matches: 5. The CDR3 DNA sequence: TGTGCCAGCAGTACCTACAGGGGGAACCAAGAGACCCAGTACTTC. It is translated as CASSTYRGNQETQYF.